This entry lists 5 T cell receptor beta chains sequenced from one sample in a study of OX40 agonist ivuxolimab in advanced cancers. Generated by immunoSEQ multiplex PCR, the TCRdb table keeps only in-frame clones and is missing some. Of tens of thousands of clones in the sample, around 91% are singletons; the top ten hold about 0.3%. The sample in question was CD4+ or CD8+ T cells sorted from blood, obtained in a trial of the OX40 agonist ivuxolimab. The receptors come from an adult with an advanced solid tumor such as melanoma, head and neck, liver or kidney cancer.

The chain recombines TRBV18 with TRBJ2-2; either TRBD1 or TRBD2 may fit D (5 bases each). V was trimmed by 0 bases and J by 6 bases, leaving 14 bases between them. The CDR3 runs to 16 residues. Germline V gives CDR1 KGHSH, CDR2 LQKENI. The CDR3 protein is CASSPPGRDVSGELFF. CDR3 bases: TGTGCCAGCTCACCACCGGGCAGGGACGTTTCCGGGGAGCTGTTTTTT.

The chain uses TRBV5-8 and TRBJ1-3, with D possibly matching TRBD1 (6 bases). CDR3 length: 17 amino acids. The germline CDR1 and CDR2 sequences are SGHTS and YDEGEE. With 1 base removed from V and 1 base from J, the gap between germline ends came to 15 bases. Here the CDR3 DNA reads TGTGCCAGCAGCTTGAAGTGGGGGGGCCGGTCTGGAAACACCATATATTTT. Translating it yields CASSLKWGGRSGNTIYF.

This chain joins TRBV7-2 and TRBJ1-5, with 7 bases aligning to TRBD1. The CDR3 length is 16 residues. The ends lost 4 bases at V and 0 bases at J; junction bases unmatched: 6. Germline V gene sequence: CDR1 SGHTA, CDR2 FQGNSA. The CDR3 nucleotides are TGTGCCAGCAGCTCGGGACAGCCACTTAGCAATCAGCCCCAGCATTTT. This codes for CASSSGQPLSNQPQHF.

Note on this clone: Other DNA sequences in this sample translate to the same CDR3. This chain joins TRBV5-1 and TRBJ1-1; the D is unclear. Germline V gene sequence: CDR1 SGHRS, CDR2 YFSETQ. Between the trimmed V and J ends, which lost 4 bases and 3 bases, there was a span of 13 bases. This CDR3 has 14 residues. The CDR3 protein is CASSPAPGDTEAFF. The CDR3 region has the DNA TGCGCCAGCAGCCCTGCCCCGGGCGACACTGAAGCTTTCTTT.

V usage is TRBV15 and J usage is TRBJ1-5, with a weak D call TRBD1 (5 bases). Germline CDR1 reads LNHNV; CDR2 reads YYDKDF (reference sequence). The CDR3 contains 15 residues. The germline V and J ends were trimmed by 0 bases and 8 bases, with 14 bases remaining between them. CDR3 nucleotide sequence: TGTGCCACCAGCAGAGACAGGGTCGAAGAGGAGCCCCAGCATTTT. Encoded protein: CATSRDRVEEEPQHF.